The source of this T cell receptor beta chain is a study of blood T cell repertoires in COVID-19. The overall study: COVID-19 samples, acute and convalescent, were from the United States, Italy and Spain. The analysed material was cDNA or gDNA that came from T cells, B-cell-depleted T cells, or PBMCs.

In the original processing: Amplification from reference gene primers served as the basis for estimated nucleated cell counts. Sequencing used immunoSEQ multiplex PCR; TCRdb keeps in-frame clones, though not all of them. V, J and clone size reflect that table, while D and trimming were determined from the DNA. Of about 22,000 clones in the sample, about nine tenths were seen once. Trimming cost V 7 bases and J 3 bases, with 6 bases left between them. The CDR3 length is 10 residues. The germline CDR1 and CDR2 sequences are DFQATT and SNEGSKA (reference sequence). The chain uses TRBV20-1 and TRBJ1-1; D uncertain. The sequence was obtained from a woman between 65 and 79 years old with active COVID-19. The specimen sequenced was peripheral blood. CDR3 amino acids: CSVSYTEAFF. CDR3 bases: TGCAGTGTTTCATACACTGAAGCTTTCTTT.